A single sample is the source of the 18 T cell receptor beta chains below, sequenced in a study of T cell responses to AZD1222 COVID-19 vaccine. Some clones are missing from TCRdb's copy, which holds only in-frame ones; the method was immunoSEQ multiplex PCR. The sample holds over 100,000 clones, roughly 85% seen once. Sequences were derived from peripheral blood, sampled 28 days after the second dose of the MenACWY control vaccine. These TCRs come from an adult who received the MenACWY meningococcal vaccine as a control.

V is TRBV18 and J is TRBJ1-5, with 7 bases lining up with TRBD1. V lost 6 bases, J lost 5 bases, and 13 bases stayed unmatched. The germline CDR1 and CDR2 sequences are KGHSH and LQKENI. This CDR3 is 16 amino acids long. The CDR3 loop is CASSTSRQGGYQPQHF. For the CDR3, the DNA is TGTGCCAGCTCCACAAGTCGACAGGGAGGGTATCAGCCCCAGCATTTT.

This chain connects TRBV5-6 to TRBJ2-7; 7 positions match TRBD1. J was trimmed by 4 bases and V by 5 bases; bases with no gene match: 6. The CDR3 contains 13 residues. Germline assignment: CDR1 SGHDT and CDR2 YYEEEE. CDR3 bases: TGTGCCAGCAGTTCGACAGGGATTTACGAGCAGTACGTC. It translates to CASSSTGIYEQYV.

The chain recombines TRBV6-5 with TRBJ1-2, with D unresolved. V lost 6 bases and J 4 bases, leaving 15 bases between the germline ends. CDR1 and CDR2 from the germline V gene are MNHEY and SVGAGI. This CDR3 is 14 amino acids long. Here the CDR3 DNA reads TGTGCCAGCAGGCCCCGAGGCGGAGCCTATGGCTACACCTTC. The encoded protein is CASRPRGGAYGYTF.

The rearrangement uses TRBV5-1 and TRBJ2-1; unclear D gene. The CDR3 sequence is 15 residues long. Germline lookup yields CDR1 SGHRS and CDR2 YFSETQ. V was pared by 0 bases and J by 3 bases, with 10 bases between. CDR3 in DNA: TGCGCCAGCAGCTTGGTCGGGTCCAACTACAATGAGCAGTTCTTC. Translating it yields CASSLVGSNYNEQFF.

The chain's CDR3 is CASRTGTSGNVETQYF. The CDR3 DNA follows: TGCGCCAGCAGGACAGGGACTAGCGGGAACGTAGAGACCCAGTACTTC. The chain links TRBV5-1 to TRBJ2-5; 13 bases fit TRBD2. Losses at the gene ends were 5 bases for V and 4 bases for J; bases not matched to a gene: 8. CDR1 and CDR2 from the germline V gene are SGHRS and YFSETQ. This CDR3 has 16 amino acids.

The V call is TRBV7-2, the J call TRBJ1-2; D is unclear. The CDR3 contains 13 residues. Between the trimmed V and J ends, which lost 1 base and 7 bases, there was a span of 10 bases. CDR1 is SGHTA, CDR2 FQGNSA, per germline. The CDR3 DNA follows: TGTGCCAGCAGCTTAGAGGACCGAGGTGGCTACACCTTC. Protein sequence: CASSLEDRGGYTF.

In this sample, this clone turned up once. This chain connects TRBV21-1 to TRBJ2-7; the table assigns TRBD2, which was not confirmed against the DNA. TRBV21-1 represents a pseudogene. The CDR3 sequence is 16 residues long. CDR3 in DNA: TGTGCCAGCAGCCCGGGAGTCGGAGCGAGCTCCTACGAGCAGTACTTC. It codes for CASSPGVGASSYEQYF.

The chain employs TRBV7-2 and TRBJ1-1; 7 bases are a match to TRBD1. The CDR3 contains 14 residues. J gave up 0 bases and V 5 bases, and 3 bases lay outside the gene matches. Germline loops: CDR1 SGHTA, CDR2 FQGNSA. CDR3 sequence (DNA): TGTGCCAGCAGCCCAGGGGGTTTGAACACTGAAGCTTTCTTT. Protein product: CASSPGGLNTEAFF.

This chain links TRBV5-4 with TRBJ2-1; 13 bases are shared with TRBD2. CDR3 length: 13 residues. Germline assignment: CDR1 SGHNT and CDR2 YYREEE (reference sequence). The V and J ends lost 5 bases and 13 bases, in that order; junction bases with no gene match: 6. This CDR3 reads CASSSGLAGSQFF. CDR3 in DNA: TGTGCCAGCAGTTCGGGACTAGCGGGGTCTCAGTTCTTC.

The J gene is TRBJ1-5, the V gene TRBV27, with D perhaps TRBD1 (6 bases). The CDR3 spans 16 residues. CDR1 and CDR2 from the germline V gene are MNHEY and SMNVEV (reference sequence). Trimming removed 0 bases at V and 5 bases at J, with 14 bases between. The CDR3 region has the DNA TGTGCCAGCAGTTTATCCGGGACAAATGAACATCAGCCCCAGCATTTT. Amino acid sequence: CASSLSGTNEHQPQHF.

The CDR3 sequence: CASSQGYNEKLFF. The CDR3, as DNA: TGTGCCAGCAGTCAGGGCTATAATGAAAAACTGTTTTTT. The chain links TRBV7-3 to TRBJ1-4; D perhaps matches TRBD1 (5 bases). Trimming pared 6 bases from V and 4 bases from J, leaving 9 bases between. Per the germline V gene, CDR1 is SGHTA and CDR2 is FQGTGA. This CDR3 region has 13 residues.

The chain carries TRBV19 and TRBJ2-1; D is undetermined. Trimming removed 1 base at V and 0 bases at J, with 7 bases between. The CDR3 sequence is 15 residues long. Germline-derived CDR1 and CDR2 are LNHDA and SQIVND (reference sequence). The chain's CDR3 is CASSIGAPSYNEQFF. The CDR3 nucleotides read TGTGCCAGTAGTATAGGGGCCCCCTCCTACAATGAGCAGTTCTTC.

The V and J genes are TRBV11-2 and TRBJ1-6; 7 nucleotides align to TRBD1. The trim removed 4 bases at V and 6 bases at J, leaving 3 bases unmatched. Germline CDR1 and CDR2: SGHAT and FQNNGV. This CDR3 spans 14 amino acids. This CDR3 reads CASSSGQSNSPLHF. CDR3 sequence (DNA): TGTGCCAGCAGCTCGGGACAGAGTAATTCACCCCTCCACTTT.

The rearrangement links TRBV10-1 to TRBJ2-2; 7 bases fit TRBD2. CDR3 length: 14 amino acids. Unmatched junction bases numbered 8, after V lost 7 bases and J lost 6 bases. Germline assignment: CDR1 WNHNN and CDR2 SYGVQD (reference sequence). CDR3 sequence reads: CASMFAAGAGELFF. CDR3 DNA sequence: TGCGCCAGCATGTTTGCCGCGGGGGCCGGGGAGCTGTTTTTT.

The chain is built from TRBV28 and TRBJ1-5; no clear D. The V end lost 5 bases, the J end lost 11 bases, and 13 bases lay between the germline ends. CDR1 and CDR2 from the germline V gene are MDHEN and SYDVKM. This CDR3 is built from 12 residues. The CDR3 loop is CASSPLSGTQHF. DNA of the CDR3: TGTGCCAGCAGTCCCCTCAGTGGGACCCAGCATTTT.

The chain links TRBV12-3 or TRBV12-4 to TRBJ2-4, with D unresolved. The V end lost 2 bases, the J end lost 0 bases, and 2 bases lay between the germline ends. This CDR3 contains 13 residues. The CDR3 spells CASSLSAKNIQYF. Written as DNA, the CDR3 is TGTGCCAGCAGTTTATCAGCCAAAAACATTCAGTACTTC.

The sample holds a few counts of this clone. The V and J genes are TRBV19 and TRBJ1-1; D is unclear. This CDR3 contains 13 residues. Between the trimmed V and J ends, which lost 4 bases and 4 bases, there was a span of 10 bases. From germline, CDR1 is LNHDA and CDR2 SQIVND (reference sequence). CDR3 coding DNA: TGTGCCAGTAGTAACACGCGTGGCACTGAAGCTTTCTTT. Protein sequence: CASSNTRGTEAFF. Looking up the rest from reference TRBV19 and TRBJ1-1 gives the full variable domain: DGGITQSPKYLFRKEGQNVTLSCEQNLNHDAMYWYRQDPGQGLRLIYYSQIVNDFQKGDIAEGYSVSREKKESFPLTVTSAQKNPTAFYLCASSNTRGTEAFFGQGTRLTVV.

In the case of this clone: The same CDR3 can be traced to other DNA sequences in this sample. The J gene is TRBJ1-5, the V gene TRBV6-5, with D possibly TRBD1 on 5 matching bases. Germline CDR1 and CDR2: MNHEY and SVGAGI. V gave up 6 bases and J gave up 0 bases, with 12 bases separating them. This CDR3 spans 15 amino acids. The CDR3 DNA follows: TGTGCCAGCAGGATCAGGGAATATAGCAATCAGCCCCAGCATTTT. Translation gives CASRIREYSNQPQHF.